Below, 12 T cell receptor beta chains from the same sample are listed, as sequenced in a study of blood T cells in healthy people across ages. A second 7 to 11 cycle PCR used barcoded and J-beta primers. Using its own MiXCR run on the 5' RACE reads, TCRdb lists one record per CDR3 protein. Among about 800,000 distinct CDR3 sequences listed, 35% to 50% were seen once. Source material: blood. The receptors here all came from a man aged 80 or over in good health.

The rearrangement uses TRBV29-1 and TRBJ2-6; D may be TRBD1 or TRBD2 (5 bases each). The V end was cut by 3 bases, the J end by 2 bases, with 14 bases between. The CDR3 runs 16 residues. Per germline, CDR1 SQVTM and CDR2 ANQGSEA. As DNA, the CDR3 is TGCAGCGTTGAGGGCAGGGACGGAACTGGGGCCAACGTCCTGACTTTC. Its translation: CSVEGRDGTGANVLTF.

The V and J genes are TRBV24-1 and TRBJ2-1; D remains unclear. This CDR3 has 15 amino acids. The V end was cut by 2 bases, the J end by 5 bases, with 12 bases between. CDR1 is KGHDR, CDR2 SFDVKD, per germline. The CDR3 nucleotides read TGTGCCACCAGTGATTCAAGGACCGCTAACAATGAGCAGTTCTTC. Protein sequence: CATSDSRTANNEQFF.

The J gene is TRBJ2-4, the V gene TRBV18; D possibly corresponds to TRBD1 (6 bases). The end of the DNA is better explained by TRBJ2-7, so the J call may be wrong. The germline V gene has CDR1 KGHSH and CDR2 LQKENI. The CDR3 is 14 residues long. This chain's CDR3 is CASSPNNRVDEQYF. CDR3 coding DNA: TGTGCCAGCTCACCAAATAACAGGGTGGACGAGCAGTACTTC.

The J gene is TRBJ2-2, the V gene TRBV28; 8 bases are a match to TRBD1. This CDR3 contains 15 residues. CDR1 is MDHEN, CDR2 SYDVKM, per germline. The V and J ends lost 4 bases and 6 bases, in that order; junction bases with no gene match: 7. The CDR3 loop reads CASSSQGGRAGELFF. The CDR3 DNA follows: TGTGCCAGCAGTTCACAGGGGGGCAGGGCCGGGGAGCTGTTTTTT.

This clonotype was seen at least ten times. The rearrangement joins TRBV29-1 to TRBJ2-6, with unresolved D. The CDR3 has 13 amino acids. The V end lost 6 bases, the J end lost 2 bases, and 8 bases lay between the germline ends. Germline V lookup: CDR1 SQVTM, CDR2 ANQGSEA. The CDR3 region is CSVQGTGANVLTF. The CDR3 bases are TGCAGCGTCCAAGGGACTGGGGCCAACGTCCTGACTTTC.

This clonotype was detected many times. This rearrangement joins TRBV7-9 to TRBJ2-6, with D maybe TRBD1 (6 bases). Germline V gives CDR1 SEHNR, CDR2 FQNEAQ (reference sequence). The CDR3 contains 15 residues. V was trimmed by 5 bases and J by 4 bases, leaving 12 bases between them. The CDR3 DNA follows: TGTGCCAGCAGCCTTACAGGGTCCGGGGCCAACGTCCTGACTTTC. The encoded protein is CASSLTGSGANVLTF. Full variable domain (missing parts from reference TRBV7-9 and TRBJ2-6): DTGVSQNPRHKITKRGQNVTFRCDPISEHNRLYWYRQTLGQGPEFLTYFQNEAQLEKSRLLSDRFSAERPKGSFSTLEIQRTEQGDSAMYLCASSLTGSGANVLTFGAGSRLTVL.

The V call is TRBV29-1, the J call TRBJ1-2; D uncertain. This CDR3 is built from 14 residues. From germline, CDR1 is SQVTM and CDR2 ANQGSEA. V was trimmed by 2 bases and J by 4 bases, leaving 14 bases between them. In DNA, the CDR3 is TGCAGCGTTGAATGGGTTGAGGGAGCCTATGGCTACACCTTC. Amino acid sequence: CSVEWVEGAYGYTF.

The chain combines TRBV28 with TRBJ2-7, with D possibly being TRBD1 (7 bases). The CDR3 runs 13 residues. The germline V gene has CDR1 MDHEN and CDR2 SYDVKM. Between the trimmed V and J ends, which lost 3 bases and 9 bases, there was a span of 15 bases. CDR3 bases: TGTGCCAGCAGTTTTGGTCAGGGGGGCGCGCAGTACTTC. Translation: CASSFGQGGAQYF.

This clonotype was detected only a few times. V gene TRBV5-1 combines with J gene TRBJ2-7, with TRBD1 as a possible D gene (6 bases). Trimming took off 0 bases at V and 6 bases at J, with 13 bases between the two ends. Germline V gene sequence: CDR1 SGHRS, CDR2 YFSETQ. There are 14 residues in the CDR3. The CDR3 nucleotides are TGCGCCAGCAGCTTGGGACAGGCCCCACCCGAGCAGTACTTC. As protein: CASSLGQAPPEQYF.

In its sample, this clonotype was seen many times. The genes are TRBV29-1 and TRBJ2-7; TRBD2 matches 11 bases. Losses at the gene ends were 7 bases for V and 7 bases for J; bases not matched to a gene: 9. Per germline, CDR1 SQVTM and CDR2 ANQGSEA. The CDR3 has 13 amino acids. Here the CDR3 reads CSAGTSGALEQYF. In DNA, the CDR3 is TGCAGCGCTGGGACTAGCGGCGCCTTGGAGCAGTACTTC.

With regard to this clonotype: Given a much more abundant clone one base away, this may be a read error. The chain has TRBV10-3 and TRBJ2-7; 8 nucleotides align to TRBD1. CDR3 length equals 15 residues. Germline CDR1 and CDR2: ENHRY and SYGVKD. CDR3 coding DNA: TGTGCCGTCAGTTTGACAGGGGATCGCTCCTACGAGCAGTACTTC. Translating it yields CAVSLTGDRSYEQYF.

CDR3 sequence reads: CASSLRAPGSSTGELFF. The DNA for the CDR3 is TGTGCCAGCAGCTTACGGGCTCCCGGGAGCAGCACCGGGGAGCTGTTTTTT. The V gene is TRBV7-3, the J gene TRBJ2-2; perhaps TRBD2 as D (6 bases). Germline-derived CDR1 and CDR2 are SGHTA and FQGTGA. There are 17 residues in the CDR3. The germline V and J ends were trimmed by 2 bases and 4 bases, with 17 bases remaining between them.